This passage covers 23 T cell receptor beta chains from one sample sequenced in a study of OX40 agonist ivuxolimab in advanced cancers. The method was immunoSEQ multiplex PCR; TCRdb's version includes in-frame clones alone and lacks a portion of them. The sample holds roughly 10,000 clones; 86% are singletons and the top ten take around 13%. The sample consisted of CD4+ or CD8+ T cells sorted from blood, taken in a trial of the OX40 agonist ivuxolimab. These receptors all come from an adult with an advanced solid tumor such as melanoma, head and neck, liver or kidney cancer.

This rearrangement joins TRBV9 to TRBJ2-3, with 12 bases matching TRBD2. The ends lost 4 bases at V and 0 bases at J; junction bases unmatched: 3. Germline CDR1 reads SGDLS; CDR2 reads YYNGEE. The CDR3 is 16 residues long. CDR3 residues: CASSPGTSGSTDTQYF. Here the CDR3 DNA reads TGTGCCAGCAGCCCCGGGACTAGCGGGAGCACAGATACGCAGTATTTT.

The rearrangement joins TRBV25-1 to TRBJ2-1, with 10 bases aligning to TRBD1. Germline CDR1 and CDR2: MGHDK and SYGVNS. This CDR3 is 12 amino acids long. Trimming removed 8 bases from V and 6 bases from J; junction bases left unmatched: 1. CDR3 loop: CASGTGVNEQFF. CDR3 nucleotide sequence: TGTGCCAGCGGGACAGGGGTCAATGAGCAGTTCTTC.

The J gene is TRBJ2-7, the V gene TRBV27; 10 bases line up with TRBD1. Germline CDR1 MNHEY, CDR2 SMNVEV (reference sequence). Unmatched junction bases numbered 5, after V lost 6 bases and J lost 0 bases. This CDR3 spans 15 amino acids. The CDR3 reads CASSGTGASSYEQYF. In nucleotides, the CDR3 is TGTGCCAGCAGCGGGACAGGGGCGAGCTCCTACGAGCAGTACTTC.

CDR3 protein: CASSVDQDRGGGNTGHTEAFF. Written as DNA, the CDR3 is TGTGCCAGCAGCGTAGATCAGGACAGGGGAGGAGGCAACACCGGTCACACTGAAGCTTTCTTT. The rearrangement links TRBV9 to TRBJ1-1; 9 bases match TRBD1. CDR1 and CDR2 (germline): SGDLS, YYNGEE. The J segment lost 3 bases and the V segment lost 0 bases, leaving 21 bases of the junction unmatched. This CDR3 is 21 amino acids long.

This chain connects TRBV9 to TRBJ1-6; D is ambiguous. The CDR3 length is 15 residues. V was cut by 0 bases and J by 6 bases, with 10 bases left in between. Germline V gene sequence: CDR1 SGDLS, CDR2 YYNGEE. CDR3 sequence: CASSVAGSFNSPLHF. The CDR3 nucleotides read TGTGCCAGCAGCGTAGCGGGCAGCTTTAATTCACCCCTCCACTTT.

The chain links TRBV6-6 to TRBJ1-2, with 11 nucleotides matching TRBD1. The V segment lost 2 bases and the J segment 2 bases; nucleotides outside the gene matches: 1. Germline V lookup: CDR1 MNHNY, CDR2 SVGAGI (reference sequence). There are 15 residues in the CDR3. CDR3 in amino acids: CASSYGTGGNYGYTF. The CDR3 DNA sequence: TGTGCCAGCAGTTACGGGACAGGGGGGAACTATGGCTACACCTTC.

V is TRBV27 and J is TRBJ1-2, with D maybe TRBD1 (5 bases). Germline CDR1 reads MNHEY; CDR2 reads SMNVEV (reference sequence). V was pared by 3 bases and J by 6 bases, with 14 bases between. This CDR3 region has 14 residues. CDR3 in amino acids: CASSFSGKGDGYTF. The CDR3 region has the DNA TGTGCCAGCAGTTTTTCAGGGAAAGGGGATGGCTACACCTTC.

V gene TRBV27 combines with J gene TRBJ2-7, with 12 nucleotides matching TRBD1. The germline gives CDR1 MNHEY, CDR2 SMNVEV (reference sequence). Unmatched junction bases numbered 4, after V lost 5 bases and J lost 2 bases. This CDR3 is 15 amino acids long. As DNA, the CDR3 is TGTGCCAGCAGTCCCCGGGACAGGGGGCCCTACGAGCAGTACTTC. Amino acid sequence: CASSPRDRGPYEQYF.

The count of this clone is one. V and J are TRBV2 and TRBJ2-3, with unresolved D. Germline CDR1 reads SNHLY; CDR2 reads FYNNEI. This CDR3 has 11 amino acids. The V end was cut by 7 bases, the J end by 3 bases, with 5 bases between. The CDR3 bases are TGTGCCAGCAAACGAACAGATACGCAGTATTTT. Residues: CASKRTDTQYF.

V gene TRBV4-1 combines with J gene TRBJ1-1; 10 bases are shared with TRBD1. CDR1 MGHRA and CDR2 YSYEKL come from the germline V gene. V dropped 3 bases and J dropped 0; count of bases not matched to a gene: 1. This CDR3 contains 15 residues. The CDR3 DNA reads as TGCGCCAGCAGCCAGGGACAGGGGATGAACACTGAAGCTTTCTTT. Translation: CASSQGQGMNTEAFF.

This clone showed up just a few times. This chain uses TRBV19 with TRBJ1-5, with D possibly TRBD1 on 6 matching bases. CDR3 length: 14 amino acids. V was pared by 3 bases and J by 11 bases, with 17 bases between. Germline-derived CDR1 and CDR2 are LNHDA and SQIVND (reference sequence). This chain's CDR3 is CASSIGTLGWAQHF. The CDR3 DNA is TGTGCCAGTAGTATCGGGACACTGGGGTGGGCCCAGCATTTT.

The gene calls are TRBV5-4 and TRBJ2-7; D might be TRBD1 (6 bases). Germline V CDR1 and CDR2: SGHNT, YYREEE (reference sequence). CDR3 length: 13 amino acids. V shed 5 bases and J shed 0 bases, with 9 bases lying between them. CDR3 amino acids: CASSYRASYEQYF. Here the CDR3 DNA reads TGTGCCAGCAGTTACAGGGCCTCCTACGAGCAGTACTTC.

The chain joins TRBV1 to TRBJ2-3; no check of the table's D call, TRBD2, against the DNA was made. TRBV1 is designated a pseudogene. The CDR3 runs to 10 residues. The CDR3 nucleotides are TGCAGGGGGGGGCTGGATACGCAGTATTTT. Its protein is CRGGLDTQYF.

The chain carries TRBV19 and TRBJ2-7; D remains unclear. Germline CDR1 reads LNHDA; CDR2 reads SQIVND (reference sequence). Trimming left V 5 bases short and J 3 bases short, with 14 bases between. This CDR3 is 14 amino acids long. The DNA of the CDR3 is TGTGCCAGTAGTTCCAGGACGGACCTCTACGAGCAGTACTTC. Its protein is CASSSRTDLYEQYF.

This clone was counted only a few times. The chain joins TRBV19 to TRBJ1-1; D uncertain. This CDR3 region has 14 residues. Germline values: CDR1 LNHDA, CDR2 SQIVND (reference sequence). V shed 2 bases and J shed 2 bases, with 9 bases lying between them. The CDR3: CASSIFTTNTEAFF. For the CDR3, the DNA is TGTGCCAGTAGTATATTCACTACAAACACTGAAGCTTTCTTT.

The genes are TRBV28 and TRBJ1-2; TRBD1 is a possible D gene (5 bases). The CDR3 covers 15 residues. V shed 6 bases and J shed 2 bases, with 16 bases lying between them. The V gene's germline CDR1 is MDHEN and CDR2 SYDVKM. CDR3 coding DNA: TGTGCCAGCAGGAGGGGCCGGGCGGCAAACTATGGCTACACCTTC. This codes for CASRRGRAANYGYTF.

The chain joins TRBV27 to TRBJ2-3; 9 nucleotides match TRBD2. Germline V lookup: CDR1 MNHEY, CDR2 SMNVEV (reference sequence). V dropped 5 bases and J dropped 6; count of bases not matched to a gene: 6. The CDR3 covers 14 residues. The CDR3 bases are TGTGCCAGCAGTCCGGCTAGCGGGGCGGATACGCAGTATTTT. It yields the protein CASSPASGADTQYF.

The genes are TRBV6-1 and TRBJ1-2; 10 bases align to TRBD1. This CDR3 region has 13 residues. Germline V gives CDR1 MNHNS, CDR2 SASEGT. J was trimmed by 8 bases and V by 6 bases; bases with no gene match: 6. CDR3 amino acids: CASSGQGGEGYTF. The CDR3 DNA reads TGTGCCAGCAGCGGACAGGGGGGAGAGGGCTACACCTTC.

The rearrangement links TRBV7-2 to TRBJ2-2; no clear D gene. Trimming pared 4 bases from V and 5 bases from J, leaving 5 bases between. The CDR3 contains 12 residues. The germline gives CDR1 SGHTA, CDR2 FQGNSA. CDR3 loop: CASSSETGELFF. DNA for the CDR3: TGTGCCAGCAGCTCGGAAACCGGGGAGCTGTTTTTT.

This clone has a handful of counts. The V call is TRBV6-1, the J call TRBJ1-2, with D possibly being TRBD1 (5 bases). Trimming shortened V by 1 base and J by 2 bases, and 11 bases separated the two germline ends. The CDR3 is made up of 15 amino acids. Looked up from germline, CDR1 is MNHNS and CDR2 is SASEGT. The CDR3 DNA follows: TGTGCCAGCAGTGAAGGTGCGGGGGACAACTATGGCTACACCTTC. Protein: CASSEGAGDNYGYTF.

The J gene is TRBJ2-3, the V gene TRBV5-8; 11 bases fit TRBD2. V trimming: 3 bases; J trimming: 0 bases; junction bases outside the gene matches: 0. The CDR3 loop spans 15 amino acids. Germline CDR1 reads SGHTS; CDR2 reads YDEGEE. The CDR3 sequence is CASSSSGGSTDTQYF. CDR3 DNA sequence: TGTGCCAGCAGCTCTAGCGGGGGGAGCACAGATACGCAGTATTTT. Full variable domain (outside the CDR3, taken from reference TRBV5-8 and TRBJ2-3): EAGVTQSPTHLIKTRGQQATLRCSPISGHTSVYWYQQALGLGLQFLLWYDEGEERNRGNFPPRFSGRQFPNYSSELNVNALELEDSALYLCASSSSGGSTDTQYFGPGTRLTVL.

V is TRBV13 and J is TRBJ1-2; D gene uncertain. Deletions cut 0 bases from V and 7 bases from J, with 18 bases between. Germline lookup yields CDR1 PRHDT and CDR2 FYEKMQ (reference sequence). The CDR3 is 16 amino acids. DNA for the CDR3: TGTGCCAGCAGCTTAGGCCACGGGCGGCCCCTGGTTGGCTACACCTTC. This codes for CASSLGHGRPLVGYTF. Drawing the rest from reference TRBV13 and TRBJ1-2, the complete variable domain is AAGVIQSPRHLIKEKRETATLKCYPIPRHDTVYWYQQGPGQDPQFLISFYEKMQSDKGSIPDRFSAQQFSDYHSELNMSSLELGDSALYFCASSLGHGRPLVGYTFGSGTRLTVV.

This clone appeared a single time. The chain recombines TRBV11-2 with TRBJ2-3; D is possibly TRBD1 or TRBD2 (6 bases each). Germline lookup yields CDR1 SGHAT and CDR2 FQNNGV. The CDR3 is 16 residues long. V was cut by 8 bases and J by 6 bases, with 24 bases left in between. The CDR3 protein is CASAAGFGGASDTQYF. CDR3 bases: TGTGCCAGCGCCGCGGGATTCGGGGGCGCCTCTGATACGCAGTATTTT.